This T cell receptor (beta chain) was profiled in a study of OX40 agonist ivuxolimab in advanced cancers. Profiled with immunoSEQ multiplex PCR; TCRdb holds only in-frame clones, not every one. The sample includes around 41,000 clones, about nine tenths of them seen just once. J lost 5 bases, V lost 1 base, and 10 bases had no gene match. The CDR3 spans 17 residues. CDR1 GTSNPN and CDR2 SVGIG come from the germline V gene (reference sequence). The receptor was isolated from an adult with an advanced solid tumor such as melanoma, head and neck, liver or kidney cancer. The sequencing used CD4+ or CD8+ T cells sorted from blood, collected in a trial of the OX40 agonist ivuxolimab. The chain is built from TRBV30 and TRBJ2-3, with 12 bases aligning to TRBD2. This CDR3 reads CAWSAARTSGTKDTQYF. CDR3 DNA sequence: TGTGCCTGGAGTGCCGCCCGGACTAGCGGGACAAAAGATACGCAGTATTTT.